This T cell receptor (beta chain) appears in the sequencing data of a study of OX40 agonist ivuxolimab in advanced cancers. Study-wide findings and caveats: At 0.1 to 3.0 mg/kg and by week 6, CD4+ and CD8+ T cells in the blood had expanded clonally.

The germline V and J ends were trimmed by 3 bases and 4 bases, with 7 bases remaining between them. The CDR3 length is 13 residues. CDR1 and CDR2 from the germline V gene are LNHNV and YYDKDF (reference sequence). Of note for this clone: The antigen remains unidentified.

Assay: immunoSEQ multiplex PCR; the TCRdb copy retains only in-frame clones and omits some. This table holds some 95,000 clones, around 85% found once. Specimen: CD4+ or CD8+ T cells sorted from blood, collected in a trial of the OX40 agonist ivuxolimab. The origin of this receptor is an adult with an advanced solid tumor such as melanoma, head and neck, liver or kidney cancer. The J gene is TRBJ1-5, the V gene TRBV15, with a weak D call TRBD1 (5 bases). This CDR3 is CATSRRGNQPQHF. The CDR3 DNA reads TGTGCCACCAGCAGGAGGGGTAATCAGCCCCAGCATTTT.